The 29 T cell receptor beta chains in this list originate from one sample, sequenced in a study of CD8+CD57+ T cells in acquired aplastic anemia. Previously, flow cytometry had revealed CD8+CD57+ cell expansion in the patients chosen for sequencing. It was genomic DNA that served as the template for profiling TCR beta VDJ and CDR3. TCRdb itself ran the reads through MiXCR, one entry per CDR3 protein. The sample comprises 450,000 to 550,000 distinct CDR3 sequences, about a third of which are singletons, and less than 1% rests with the top ten. Sequenced: sorted CD4+, CD8+, or CD8+CD57+ T cells (not recorded which) from PBMCs. These receptors all come from a human donor with aplastic anemia.

In this sample, this clonotype turned up a few times. V and J are TRBV13 and TRBJ1-6; D remains ambiguous. Germline V gene sequence: CDR1 PRHDT, CDR2 FYEKMQ (reference sequence). CDR3 length: 16 amino acids. V lost 7 bases, J lost 0 bases, and 13 bases lay in between. CDR3 region: CASIASTNSYNSPLHF. For the CDR3, the DNA is TGTGCCAGCATCGCCTCAACGAACTCCTATAATTCACCCCTCCACTTT.

Note on this clonotype: As the CDR3 is not closed by the conserved phenylalanine or tryptophan, this likely results from a read error. The DNA is omitted, as the CDR3 cannot be located on it reliably, and the CDR3 follows TCRdb's listing. The CDR3 here is CASSRSAEGARSI. The chain couples TRBV19 to TRBJ1-2; TRBD1, the table's D call, was not compared with the DNA. CDR1 and CDR2 (germline): LNHDA, SQIVND (reference sequence). The CDR3 comprises 13 residues, both ends counted.

The chain couples TRBV15 to TRBJ2-6; D unresolved. Trimming took 3 bases from V and 2 from J, leaving 5 bases between them. In germline, CDR1 is LNHNV, CDR2 YYDKDF (reference sequence). The CDR3 covers 14 residues. CDR3 bases: TGTGCCACCAGCAGTGGGACTGGGGCCAACGTCCTGACTTTC. Residues: CATSSGTGANVLTF.

This clonotype has a count of ten or more. The DNA of the CDR3 is TGTGCCAGCAGCCGTAGCAGGGGAGACTCCTACGAGCAGTACTTC. Its translation is CASSRSRGDSYEQYF. The V call is TRBV7-2, the J call TRBJ2-7; tentatively, D is TRBD1 (6 bases). CDR1 is SGHTA and CDR2 is FQGNSA in the germline V gene. The V end lost 5 bases, the J end lost 0 bases, and 14 bases lay between the germline ends. The CDR3 totals 15 residues.

The V gene is TRBV4-1, the J gene TRBJ2-7, with D tentatively TRBD2 (6 bases). Germline V gene data show CDR1 as MGHRA and CDR2 as YSYEKL. Trimming pared 3 bases from V and 2 bases from J, leaving 14 bases between. The CDR3 contains 15 residues. This CDR3 is CASSQGEAGTYEQYF. CDR3 DNA sequence: TGCGCCAGCAGCCAGGGGGAGGCCGGGACCTACGAGCAGTACTTC.

The V and J genes are TRBV11-2 and TRBJ2-6, with D possibly being TRBD1 (6 bases). Germline V gene lookup returns CDR1 SGHAT and CDR2 FQNNGV. CDR3 size: 16 residues. V was clipped by 5 bases and J by 2 bases, with 13 bases between them. CDR3 nucleotide sequence: TGTGCCAGCAGCATAACAGGGTCCGCTGGGGCCAACGTCCTGACTTTC. This gives the protein CASSITGSAGANVLTF.

This clonotype was seen repeatedly, ten times or more. This CDR3 is CASSQDRGGVGSPLHF. DNA for the CDR3: TGTGCCAGCAGCCAAGATCGAGGGGGCGTGGGTTCACCCCTCCACTTT. V and J are TRBV4-2 and TRBJ1-6; 7 positions match TRBD1. Germline assignment: CDR1 LGHNA and CDR2 YNFKEQ. The CDR3 has 16 amino acids. V trimming: 0 bases; J trimming: 9 bases; junction bases outside the gene matches: 8.

This clonotype has a count of ten or more. The genes are TRBV7-9 and TRBJ2-5, with D perhaps matching TRBD1 (6 bases). Germline-derived CDR1 and CDR2 are SEHNR and FQNEAQ (reference sequence). The germline V and J ends were trimmed by 4 bases and 5 bases, with 17 bases remaining between them. This CDR3 comprises 15 residues. The CDR3 sequence is CASSSSTGTRETQYF. CDR3 DNA: TGTGCCAGCAGCTCAAGCACCGGGACAAGGGAGACCCAGTACTTC.

Ten or more counts support this clonotype. V is TRBV2 and J is TRBJ1-6; no clear D. CDR1 and CDR2 from the germline V gene are SNHLY and FYNNEI. Trimming stripped 10 bases from V and 8 bases from J, with 9 bases between. The CDR3 consists of 11 residues. Written as DNA, the CDR3 is TGTGCCACGCATGCGGATTCACCCCTCCACTTT. This encodes CATHADSPLHF. Drawing the rest from reference TRBV2 and TRBJ1-6, the complete variable domain is EPEVTQTPSHQVTQMGQEVILRCVPISNHLYFYWYRQILGQKVEFLVSFYNNEISEKSEIFDDQFSVERPDGSNFTLKIRSTKLEDSAMYFCATHADSPLHFGNGTRLTVT.

This clonotype was seen many times. The chain is built from TRBV3-1 and TRBJ1-2; D is perhaps TRBD1 (5 bases). The ends were cut back, 4 bases at V and 3 bases at J, with 27 bases in the middle. Per germline, CDR1 LGHDT and CDR2 YNNKEL (reference sequence). This CDR3 contains 19 residues. Here the CDR3 DNA reads TGTGCCAGCAGCCCCAGGCCTAGACAGACCCTAGACAACTACTATGGCTACACCTTC. It encodes CASSPRPRQTLDNYYGYTF.

Here the CDR3 DNA reads TGTGCCAGCAGCTTGGGAAGGAGAGGGAGACAGGGCTATGGCTACACCTTC. Translation gives CASSLGRRGRQGYGYTF. The J gene is TRBJ1-2, the V gene TRBV5-4, with 7 bases matching TRBD1. The length of the CDR3 is 17 residues. The J segment lost 4 bases and the V segment lost 0 bases, leaving 12 bases of the junction unmatched. Per germline, CDR1 SGHNT and CDR2 YYREEE (reference sequence).

This CDR3 reads CASSLDTGRGSYEQYF. DNA for the CDR3: TGCGCCAGCAGCTTGGATACAGGGAGGGGATCCTACGAGCAGTACTTC. This chain connects TRBV5-1 to TRBJ2-7; TRBD2 might be the D (7 bases). Trimming removed 0 bases from V and 1 base from J, with 14 bases in between. The CDR3 loop spans 16 amino acids. Germline CDR1 is SGHRS and CDR2 is YFSETQ.

This sequence joins TRBV11-3 and TRBJ2-7; D is undetermined. Germline CDR1 and CDR2: SGHNT and YENEEA. The V end was cut by 5 bases, the J end by 7 bases, with 15 bases between. The CDR3 extends over 13 amino acids. The CDR3 sequence is CASSQGPTGEQYF. The CDR3 DNA reads as TGTGCCAGCAGCCAAGGGCCTACCGGGGAGCAGTACTTC.

This clonotype was counted at least ten times. This sequence joins TRBV7-3 and TRBJ1-1; D is undetermined. From germline, CDR1 is SGHTA and CDR2 FQGTGA. There are 13 residues in the CDR3. The V end lost 10 bases, the J end lost 1 base, and 13 bases lay between the germline ends. The chain's CDR3 is CATSTGPNTEAFF. CDR3 in DNA: TGTGCCACATCCACTGGGCCGAACACTGAAGCTTTCTTT.

Only a few counts were recorded for this clonotype. The chain recombines TRBV11-2 with TRBJ2-2, with D possibly being TRBD1 (5 bases). Germline V gene sequence: CDR1 SGHAT, CDR2 FQNNGV. The CDR3 is 15 residues long. The V end lost 0 bases, the J end lost 2 bases, and 7 bases lay between the germline ends. The CDR3 reads CASSLDQGNTGELFF. The DNA of the CDR3 is TGTGCCAGCAGCTTAGATCAGGGAAACACCGGGGAGCTGTTTTTT.

This clonotype was seen many times. The rearrangement joins TRBV7-2 to TRBJ2-5, with D unresolved. V gave up 1 base and J gave up 5 bases, with 5 bases separating them. Germline V lookup: CDR1 SGHTA, CDR2 FQGNSA. This CDR3 region has 12 residues. The DNA for the CDR3 is TGTGCCAGCAGCTTAGTTGTTGAGACCCAGTACTTC. Translating gives CASSLVVETQYF.

V gene TRBV7-6 combines with J gene TRBJ1-5, with D hard to call. The CDR3 consists of 15 residues. V shed 2 bases and J shed 6 bases, with 14 bases lying between them. Germline values: CDR1 SGHVS, CDR2 FNYEAQ. The DNA of the CDR3 is TGTGCCAGCAGCTTATCGGATAGGGCCGGTCAGCCCCAGCATTTT. It translates to CASSLSDRAGQPQHF.

The CDR3 nucleotides are TGTGCCAGCAGCGTAGAAGGACACCTGAACACTGAAGCTTTCTTT. This sequence encodes CASSVEGHLNTEAFF. The chain carries TRBV9 and TRBJ1-1; tentative D call: TRBD1 (5 bases). CDR1 and CDR2 (germline): SGDLS, YYNGEE. The CDR3 has 15 amino acids. The V gene lost 0 bases and the J gene lost 0 bases, with 9 bases spanning the gap.

The V and J genes are TRBV2 and TRBJ1-4, with D tentatively TRBD1 (6 bases). Germline CDR1 reads SNHLY; CDR2 reads FYNNEI. CDR3 size: 13 residues. Trimming removed 4 bases from V and 7 bases from J, with 10 bases in between. The CDR3 region is CASSGRGSEKLFF. DNA for the CDR3: TGTGCCAGCAGTGGCAGGGGAAGTGAAAAACTGTTTTTT.

This clonotype was detected a few times. The chain joins TRBV2 to TRBJ2-1; D is undetermined. The germline CDR1 and CDR2 sequences are SNHLY and FYNNEI. V was pared by 5 bases and J by 0 bases, with 11 bases between. This CDR3 comprises 15 residues. CDR3 amino acids: CASSSAITSYNEQFF. The CDR3 nucleotides read TGTGCCAGCAGTTCCGCCATTACCTCCTACAATGAGCAGTTCTTC.

This clonotype was counted only a few times. The chain couples TRBV7-2 to TRBJ1-2, with unresolved D. The CDR3 extends over 11 amino acids. The germline gives CDR1 SGHTA, CDR2 FQGNSA. The germline V and J ends were trimmed by 5 bases and 8 bases, with 9 bases remaining between them. The CDR3 is CASSASVGYTF. Written as DNA, the CDR3 is TGTGCCAGCAGCGCTTCAGTCGGCTACACCTTC.

The chain carries TRBV30 and TRBJ1-2; D not certain. CDR1 GTSNPN and CDR2 SVGIG come from the germline V gene (reference sequence). This CDR3 spans 12 amino acids. The V gene lost 2 bases and the J gene lost 8 bases, with 12 bases spanning the gap. The CDR3 DNA is TGTGCCTGGAGTTCTATGGGAAGCGGCTACACCTTC. Encoded protein: CAWSSMGSGYTF.

This clonotype was counted only a few times. The rearrangement links TRBV7-3 to TRBJ1-3, with D hard to call. V shed 2 bases and J shed 6 bases, with 8 bases lying between them. The CDR3 runs to 13 residues. Germline assignment: CDR1 SGHTA and CDR2 FQGTGA. The CDR3 DNA follows: TGTGCCAGCAGCTTAGATCAAGCAAACACCATATATTTT. It specifies CASSLDQANTIYF.

The chain is built from TRBV7-3 and TRBJ2-1, with 10 bases aligning to TRBD2. The trim removed 5 bases at V and 8 bases at J, leaving 12 bases unmatched. In germline, CDR1 is SGHTA, CDR2 FQGTGA. The CDR3 length is 16 residues. As DNA, the CDR3 is TGTGCCAGCAGCCCGTCCAGAGCGGGAGGGGTTTATGAGCAGTTCTTC. Amino acids: CASSPSRAGGVYEQFF.

CDR3 residues: CASRTTSGGTLGYEQYF. The CDR3 DNA reads as TGTGCCAGCCGTACTACTAGCGGGGGGACCCTTGGGTACGAGCAGTACTTC. The chain recombines TRBV6-1 with TRBJ2-7, with 12 bases that match TRBD2. Germline-derived CDR1 and CDR2 are MNHNS and SASEGT. The CDR3 covers 17 residues. The J segment lost 4 bases and the V segment lost 8 bases, leaving 15 bases of the junction unmatched.

The chain carries TRBV7-2 and TRBJ2-7; D is possibly TRBD2 (6 bases). Germline V CDR1 and CDR2: SGHTA, FQGNSA. This CDR3 has 14 residues. CDR3: CASGLGLDSYEQYF. CDR3 bases: TGTGCTAGCGGCTTAGGGTTAGACTCCTACGAGCAGTACTTC.

The rearrangement joins TRBV20-1 to TRBJ2-6; D remains unclear. The CDR3 is 14 amino acids. From germline, CDR1 is DFQATT and CDR2 SNEGSKA (reference sequence). V lost 3 bases and J lost 2, with 8 bases in between. The CDR3 sequence is CSASFPPGANVLTF. The CDR3 DNA follows: TGCAGTGCTAGCTTTCCCCCTGGGGCCAACGTCCTGACTTTC.

This chain uses TRBV11-1 with TRBJ2-1, with D tentatively TRBD1 (6 bases). CDR1 is SGHAT and CDR2 is FQDESV in the germline V gene (reference sequence). V was trimmed by 6 bases and J by 5 bases, leaving 20 bases between them. This CDR3 has 16 amino acids. The CDR3 nucleotides are TGTGCCAGCAGAGTCCTTGGAGTCAGGGGTGACAATGAGCAGTTCTTC. The encoded protein is CASRVLGVRGDNEQFF.

Of note for this clonotype: A much larger clonotype is one base distant, so this may be a read error. J is TRBJ1-3 and V is TRBV29-1; D ambiguous. Looked up from germline, CDR1 is SQVTM and CDR2 is ANQGSEA. The V end was cut by 4 bases, the J end by 0 bases, with 7 bases between. This CDR3 has 13 residues. The CDR3 DNA sequence: TGCAGCGTTGTGGTAGACTCTGGAAACACCATATATTTT. It specifies CSVVVDSGNTIYF.